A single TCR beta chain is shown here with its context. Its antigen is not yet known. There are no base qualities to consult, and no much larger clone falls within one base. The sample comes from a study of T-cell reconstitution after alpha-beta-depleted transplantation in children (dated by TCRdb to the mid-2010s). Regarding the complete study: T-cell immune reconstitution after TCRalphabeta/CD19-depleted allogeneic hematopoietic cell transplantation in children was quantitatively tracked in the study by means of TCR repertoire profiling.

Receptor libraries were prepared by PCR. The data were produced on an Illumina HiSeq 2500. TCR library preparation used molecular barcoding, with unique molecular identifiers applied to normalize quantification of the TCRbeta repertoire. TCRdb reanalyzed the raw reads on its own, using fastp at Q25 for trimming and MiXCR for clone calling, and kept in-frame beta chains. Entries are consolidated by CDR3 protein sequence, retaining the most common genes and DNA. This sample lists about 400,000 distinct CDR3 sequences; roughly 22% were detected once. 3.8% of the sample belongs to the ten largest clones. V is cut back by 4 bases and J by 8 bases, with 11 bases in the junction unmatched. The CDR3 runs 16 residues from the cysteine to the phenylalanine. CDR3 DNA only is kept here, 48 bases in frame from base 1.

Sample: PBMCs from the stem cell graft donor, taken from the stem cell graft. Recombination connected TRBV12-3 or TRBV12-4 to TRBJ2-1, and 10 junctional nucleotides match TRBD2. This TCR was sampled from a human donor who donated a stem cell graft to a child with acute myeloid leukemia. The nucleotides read TGTGCCAGCAGTTCCGTAGCGGGAGGACCCCTGTATGAGCAGTTCTTC. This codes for CASSSVAGGPLYEQFF.